These 30 T cell receptor beta chains originate from one sample sequenced in a study of T cell responses to AZD1222 COVID-19 vaccine. Sequencing used immunoSEQ multiplex PCR; TCRdb keeps in-frame clones, though not all of them. The table has about 180,000 clones, 92% seen once. The sequenced sample was peripheral blood, obtained 28 days after the second AZD1222 dose. These TCRs come from an adult who received the AZD1222 COVID-19 vaccine.

The genes are TRBV2 and TRBJ2-3; 7 nucleotides line up with TRBD2. The CDR3 runs 15 residues. Germline CDR1 is SNHLY and CDR2 is FYNNEI. With 4 bases clipped from V and 2 bases from J, the junction kept 6 bases outside the gene matches. The CDR3: CASSAREAVTDTQYF. CDR3 sequence (DNA): TGTGCCAGCAGTGCACGGGAGGCTGTCACAGATACGCAGTATTTT.

The J gene is TRBJ1-1, the V gene TRBV10-3, with unresolved D. V was trimmed by 0 bases and J by 11 bases, leaving 10 bases between them. Germline V lookup: CDR1 ENHRY, CDR2 SYGVKD. CDR3 length: 12 residues. The CDR3 region is CAISESRIGAFF. The CDR3 DNA follows: TGTGCCATCAGTGAGTCGAGGATCGGGGCTTTCTTT.

The chain uses TRBV6-5 and TRBJ1-1, with D possibly TRBD1 on 6 matching bases. Germline V gene lookup returns CDR1 MNHEY and CDR2 SVGAGI. The V end was cut by 4 bases, the J end by 8 bases, with 17 bases between. The CDR3 sequence is 14 residues long. The chain's CDR3 is CASSFSGAVTEAFF. The CDR3 region has the DNA TGTGCCAGCAGTTTTTCGGGGGCGGTCACAGAAGCTTTCTTT.

The rearrangement joins TRBV11-2 to TRBJ2-1; D perhaps matches TRBD2 (6 bases). Per germline, CDR1 SGHAT and CDR2 FQNNGV. Trimming cost V 1 base and J 7 bases, with 17 bases left between them. This CDR3 is built from 16 residues. The CDR3 coding sequence is TGTGCCAGCAGCTTAGGTGGGTTCGTGGCGGGAAATGAGCAGTTCTTC. The encoded protein is CASSLGGFVAGNEQFF.

This clone was detected once. The CDR3 DNA reads TGTGCCAGCAGCCCTGCCACCGGACGGGGTAATTCACCCCTCCACTTT. Translating it yields CASSPATGRGNSPLHF. V and J are TRBV3-1 (or the pseudogene TRBV3-2) and TRBJ1-6; D is uncertain. Deletions cut 4 bases from V and 6 bases from J, with 16 bases between. Germline CDR1 is LGHDT and CDR2 is YNNKEL (reference sequence). This CDR3 is built from 16 residues.

The V call is TRBV1, the J call TRBJ1-5. TRBV1 is deemed a pseudogene. This CDR3 comprises 15 residues. The DNA for the CDR3 is TGCACCAGCAGCCAAGAGGACGGGGGCGGTCAGCCCCAGCATTTT. It codes for CTSSQEDGGGQPQHF.

The chain couples TRBV6-6 to TRBJ2-7; D is possibly TRBD1 or TRBD2 (5 bases each). Trimming left V 8 bases short and J 5 bases short, with 22 bases between. CDR3 length equals 15 residues. Germline lookup yields CDR1 MNHNY and CDR2 SVGAGI (reference sequence). CDR3 coding DNA: TGTGCCAGCGCCCCAGGGACCGGGGACCTCCACGAGCAGTACTTC. This translates into CASAPGTGDLHEQYF.

V usage is TRBV18 and J usage is TRBJ1-3; 8 bases are shared with TRBD1. The length of the CDR3 is 16 residues. In germline, CDR1 is KGHSH, CDR2 LQKENI. V was pared by 6 bases and J by 0 bases, with 7 bases of the junction left unmatched. The CDR3 loop is CASSRGQGSSGNTIYF. Written as DNA, the CDR3 is TGTGCCAGCTCTCGCGGACAGGGCAGCTCTGGAAACACCATATATTTT.

The CDR3: CASSLSGLTRSPLHF. The CDR3 DNA reads TGCGCCAGCAGCTTGTCAGGGTTGACACGGTCACCCCTCCACTTT. This chain links TRBV5-1 with TRBJ1-6; TRBD1 is a possible D gene (5 bases). Trimming removed 1 base at V and 10 bases at J, with 15 bases between. The CDR3 contains 15 residues. Germline CDR1 reads SGHRS; CDR2 reads YFSETQ.

This clone was picked up one time. The chain recombines TRBV28 with TRBJ2-3; D gene unclear. Per germline, CDR1 MDHEN and CDR2 SYDVKM. The CDR3 sequence is 16 residues long. The V gene lost 10 bases and the J gene lost 2 bases, with 22 bases spanning the gap. The CDR3 DNA reads TGTGCCACCCGCGAGCGAAGGGTAACATACACAGATACGCAGTATTTT. Its translation: CATRERRVTYTDTQYF.

This clone was recorded only once. The chain carries TRBV7-2 and TRBJ2-7, with D uncertain. V was trimmed by 0 bases and J by 3 bases, leaving 9 bases between them. CDR3 length: 14 residues. Germline lookup yields CDR1 SGHTA and CDR2 FQGNSA. The CDR3 loop reads CASSLADPSYEQYF. The CDR3 nucleotides read TGTGCCAGCAGCTTAGCGGACCCCAGCTACGAGCAGTACTTC.

The chain is built from TRBV6-6 and TRBJ2-5, with 9 bases aligning to TRBD1. This CDR3 spans 15 amino acids. The J segment lost 2 bases and the V segment lost 2 bases, leaving 3 bases of the junction unmatched. From germline, CDR1 is MNHNY and CDR2 SVGAGI (reference sequence). CDR3 coding DNA: TGTGCCAGCAGTTACCCCGGGACAGGGCAAGAGACCCAGTACTTC. It specifies CASSYPGTGQETQYF.

The chain employs TRBV21-1 and TRBJ1-1. TRBV21-1 corresponds to a pseudogene. This CDR3 region has 13 residues. The CDR3 here is CASKWGEHTEAFF. The DNA for the CDR3 is TGTGCCAGCAAATGGGGGGAGCACACTGAAGCTTTCTTT.

The CDR3 DNA follows: TGCGCCAGCAGCTTGGAGGGGGACGACGGAAACACCATATATTTT. This gives the protein CASSLEGDDGNTIYF. The chain joins TRBV5-1 to TRBJ1-3, with D maybe TRBD1 (6 bases). Germline V gene data show CDR1 as SGHRS and CDR2 as YFSETQ. This CDR3 contains 15 residues. V was pared by 0 bases and J by 4 bases, with 11 bases between.

The V gene is TRBV25-1, the J gene TRBJ1-5, with a tentative D call TRBD1 (6 bases). The CDR3 has 13 amino acids. Per the germline V gene, CDR1 is MGHDK and CDR2 is SYGVNS. Here the CDR3 DNA reads TGTGCTCCGCTGTTGGGGGCAAATCAGCCCCAGCATTTT. Protein product: CAPLLGANQPQHF.

The rearrangement uses TRBV7-2 and TRBJ1-1; D gene unclear. V was shortened by 3 bases and J by 4 bases, with 9 bases between the two germline ends. Germline V gives CDR1 SGHTA, CDR2 FQGNSA. The CDR3 runs to 13 residues. The chain's CDR3 is CASSFEGITEAFF. The DNA for the CDR3 is TGTGCCAGCAGCTTCGAGGGTATCACTGAAGCTTTCTTT. Full variable domain (missing parts from reference TRBV7-2 and TRBJ1-1): GAGVSQSPSNKVTEKGKDVELRCDPISGHTALYWYRQSLGQGLEFLIYFQGNSAPDKSGLPSDRFSAERTGGSVSTLTIQRTQQEDSAVYLCASSFEGITEAFFGQGTRLTVV.

This clone was detected once. This chain uses TRBV6-2 or TRBV6-3 with TRBJ2-4, with 8 bases fitting TRBD1. The CDR3 extends over 16 amino acids. Germline CDR1 and CDR2: MNHEY and SVGEGT. V gave up 3 bases and J gave up 4 bases; unmatched junction bases: 8. The CDR3 DNA follows: TGTGCCAGCAGTTATAGGAGGGGACAGGAGAAAAACATTCAGTACTTC. This translates into CASSYRRGQEKNIQYF.

The J gene is TRBJ2-1, the V gene TRBV7-9; 9 nucleotides align to TRBD2. The CDR3 extends over 15 amino acids. Germline values: CDR1 SEHNR, CDR2 FQNEAQ (reference sequence). V was clipped by 5 bases and J by 3 bases; unmatched bases: 5. The CDR3 DNA sequence: TGTGCCAGCAGCGCGCGACTAGCGGACTACAATGAGCAGTTCTTC. Encoded protein: CASSARLADYNEQFF. Drawing the rest from reference TRBV7-9 and TRBJ2-1, the complete variable domain is DTGVSQNPRHKITKRGQNVTFRCDPISEHNRLYWYRQTLGQGPEFLTYFQNEAQLEKSRLLSDRFSAERPKGSFSTLEIQRTEQGDSAMYLCASSARLADYNEQFFGPGTRLTVL.

V gene TRBV6-5 combines with J gene TRBJ2-7; D unresolved. Trimming pared 0 bases from V and 3 bases from J, leaving 12 bases between. CDR1 and CDR2 (germline): MNHEY, SVGAGI. The CDR3 is 15 amino acids. The CDR3 sequence: CASSYSGYSGYEQYF. The CDR3 DNA is TGTGCCAGCAGTTACTCGGGCTACTCCGGCTACGAGCAGTACTTC.

In this sample, this clone turned up a few times. This chain uses TRBV4-1 with TRBJ2-7; 9 nucleotides align to TRBD2. This CDR3 is 15 amino acids long. Germline V lookup: CDR1 MGHRA, CDR2 YSYEKL. The V and J ends lost 1 base and 4 bases, in that order; junction bases with no gene match: 5. The CDR3 sequence is CASSQVGSGSYEQYF. CDR3 DNA sequence: TGCGCCAGCAGCCAAGTTGGTAGCGGGAGTTACGAGCAGTACTTC.

The genes are TRBV6-5 and TRBJ1-2; maybe TRBD1 (6 bases). The germline CDR1 and CDR2 sequences are MNHEY and SVGAGI. CDR3 length: 16 amino acids. With 0 bases removed from V and 5 bases from J, the gap between germline ends came to 16 bases. The CDR3 sequence: CASSYSGAQVLYGYTF. CDR3 nucleotide sequence: TGTGCCAGCAGTTACTCGGGGGCCCAAGTCCTATATGGCTACACCTTC.

The V gene is TRBV7-2, the J gene TRBJ1-5; D is uncertain. This CDR3 is built from 15 residues. The V gene lost 1 base and the J gene lost 7 bases, with 14 bases spanning the gap. CDR1 is SGHTA and CDR2 is FQGNSA in the germline V gene. CDR3 nucleotides: TGTGCCAGCAGCTTAGTCGGTGGGCAGTCGCAGCCCCAGCATTTT. This sequence encodes CASSLVGGQSQPQHF.

The V gene is TRBV18, the J gene TRBJ2-1, with 11 bases that match TRBD2. V was pared by 5 bases and J by 0 bases, with 0 bases of the junction left unmatched. The germline CDR1 and CDR2 sequences are KGHSH and LQKENI. The CDR3 contains 15 residues. In nucleotides, the CDR3 is TGTGCCAGCTCAACTAGCGGGAGCTCCTACAATGAGCAGTTCTTC. As protein: CASSTSGSSYNEQFF.

The chain is built from TRBV29-1 and TRBJ2-7, with D possibly being TRBD1 (5 bases). This CDR3 comprises 13 residues. The germline gives CDR1 SQVTM, CDR2 ANQGSEA. Trimming shortened V by 1 base and J by 2 bases, and 9 bases separated the two germline ends. CDR3 DNA sequence: TGCAGCGTTGAAGGGACAAGACCCTACGAGCAGTACTTC. Translated, it gives CSVEGTRPYEQYF.

The chain combines TRBV5-8 with TRBJ1-4; tentative D call: TRBD1 (5 bases). The V gene's germline CDR1 is SGHTS and CDR2 YDEGEE. This CDR3 is 13 amino acids long. The V and J ends lost 4 bases and 7 bases respectively, with 11 bases between them. DNA of the CDR3: TGTGCCAGCAGCGTGCCAGGGAGTGAAAAACTGTTTTTT. Its translation is CASSVPGSEKLFF.

This rearrangement joins TRBV6-2 or TRBV6-3 to TRBJ2-2, with 10 bases lining up with TRBD2. V shed 2 bases and J 8 bases; nucleotides not matched to a gene: 11. The CDR3 extends over 17 amino acids. Germline assignment: CDR1 MNHEY and CDR2 SVGEGT. CDR3 coding DNA: TGTGCCAGCAGTTACCCGGTTCTAGCGGGAGTGGCGGGGGAGCTGTTTTTT. Translated, it gives CASSYPVLAGVAGELFF.

This clone was counted a single time. This sequence joins TRBV7-2 and TRBJ2-3; TRBD1 agrees at 8 bases. Per the germline V gene, CDR1 is SGHTA and CDR2 is FQGNSA. J was trimmed by 2 bases and V by 2 bases; bases with no gene match: 3. The CDR3 length is 15 residues. The chain's CDR3 is CASSLTGQDTDTQYF. CDR3 in DNA: TGTGCCAGCAGCTTAACGGGACAGGACACAGATACGCAGTATTTT.

The chain is built from TRBV7-8 and TRBJ2-7; D not certain. CDR1 and CDR2 (germline): SGHVS, FQNEAQ. V was clipped by 5 bases and J by 2 bases, with 13 bases between them. There are 14 residues in the CDR3. In nucleotides, the CDR3 is TGTGCCAGCAGCCCCAAGGCAGGCACCTACGAGCAGTACTTC. It yields the protein CASSPKAGTYEQYF.

In this sample, this clone turned up once. J is TRBJ1-4 and V is TRBV3-1 (or the pseudogene TRBV3-2), with D maybe TRBD1 (5 bases). Trimming stripped 0 bases from V and 5 bases from J, with 13 bases between. The germline V gene encodes CDR1 LGHDT and CDR2 YNNKEL (reference sequence). The CDR3 sequence is 16 residues long. CDR3 loop: CASSQDGQGYNEKLFF. The CDR3 nucleotides are TGTGCCAGCAGCCAAGATGGTCAGGGCTACAATGAAAAACTGTTTTTT.

The chain carries TRBV27 and TRBJ2-7; TRBD2 matches 8 bases. The V gene's germline CDR1 is MNHEY and CDR2 SMNVEV (reference sequence). This CDR3 is 15 amino acids long. With 6 bases clipped from V and 2 bases from J, the junction kept 9 bases outside the gene matches. This CDR3 reads CASRTIAGPTYEQYF. The CDR3 nucleotides read TGTGCCAGCAGAACCATAGCGGGACCAACCTACGAGCAGTACTTC.